This TCR beta chain was identified during a study of chemoradiotherapy in HPV16-positive cancers. For the study at large: Two HPV16-positive patients' cells yielded candidate HPV-specific clones and common motifs.

V shed 9 bases and J shed 0 bases, with 14 bases lying between them. The CDR3 length is 14 residues. CDR1 is SNHLY and CDR2 is FYNNEI in the germline V gene. Repeated repertoire sampling spanned the course of chemoradiotherapy. Study-level points and caveats: Candidate HPV-specific clones and E7-related TCR motifs grew in tumor during treatment. HPV-specific T cells were functionally defined from only a couple of HPV16-positive patients.

Here immunoSEQ multiplex PCR was the method, and the copy in TCRdb shows in-frame clones only, minus some. The sample has about 68,000 clones, more than 70% seen once. Comments on this clone: Its antigen is undetermined.

The clonotype originates from a human donor with HPV-associated anogenital cancer. Sample: blood, taken from a patient who underwent chemoradiotherapy. The chain employs TRBV2 and TRBJ1-1; no reliable D call. The CDR3 loop is CASRRDTVNTEAFF. In nucleotides, the CDR3 is TGTGCCAGTAGGCGGGATACGGTGAACACTGAAGCTTTCTTT.